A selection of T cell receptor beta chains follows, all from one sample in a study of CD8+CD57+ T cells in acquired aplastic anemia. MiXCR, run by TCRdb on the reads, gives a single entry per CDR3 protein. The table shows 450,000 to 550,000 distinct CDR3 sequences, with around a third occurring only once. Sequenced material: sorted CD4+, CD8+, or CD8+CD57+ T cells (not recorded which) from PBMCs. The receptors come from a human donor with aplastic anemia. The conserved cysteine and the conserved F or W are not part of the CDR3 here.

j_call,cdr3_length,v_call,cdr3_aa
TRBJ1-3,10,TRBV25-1,ASSLGRNTIY
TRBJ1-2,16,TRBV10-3,AISESGTGEAANYGYT
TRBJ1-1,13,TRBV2,ASSQQGNPGTEAF
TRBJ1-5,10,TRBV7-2,ASSRRNQPQH
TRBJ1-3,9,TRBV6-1,ASSQSDTIY
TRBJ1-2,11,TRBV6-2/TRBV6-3,ASSYQGSYGYT
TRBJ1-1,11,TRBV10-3,ASRDTGRAEAF
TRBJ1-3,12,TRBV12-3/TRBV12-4,ASSLGQAGNTIY
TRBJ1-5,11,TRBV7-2,ASSSRYNQPQH
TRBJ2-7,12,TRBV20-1,SARPPTGAYEQY
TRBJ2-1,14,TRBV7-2,ASSLSPPTLYNEQF
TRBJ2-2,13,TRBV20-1,SARRLAGNTGELF
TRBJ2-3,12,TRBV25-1,AHPRVDPTDTQY
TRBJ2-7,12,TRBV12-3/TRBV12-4,ASSYGTEAYEQY